This entry is about one T cell receptor (beta chain). Antigen specificity is unknown. This entry comes from a study of response to subunit inactivated influenza vaccine. TCRdb redid the calling of the RT-PCR reads with MiXCR, one entry per CDR3 protein. This table has fewer than 800,000 distinct CDR3 sequences, less than 20% appearing once. Study findings and constraints: Few new T cells, the authors suggested, are recruited by each seasonal influenza vaccination.

This clonotype originated in a man aged 45 to 65 who received an inactivated influenza vaccine. This material consisted of PBMCs from blood, taken roughly 12 days after vaccination.

CDR3 protein: CASSFPSTHPSSYEQYF. The CDR3 DNA follows: TGTGCCAGTAGTTTCCCATCGACGCACCCAAGCTCCTACGAGCAGTACTTC. V usage is TRBV19 and J usage is TRBJ2-7; D is ambiguous. Germline V gives CDR1 LNHDA, CDR2 SQIVND (reference sequence). This CDR3 is built from 17 residues. V was trimmed by 5 bases and J by 0 bases, leaving 20 bases between them.